The clone carrying this TCR beta chain was picked up many times. Its antigen is as yet unknown. MiXCR, run by TCRdb on the 5' RACE reads, gives a single entry per CDR3 protein. Seen here are hundreds of thousands of distinct CDR3 sequences, around 20% observed once, and the top ten hold 7.5% to 9.5%. This sample was included in a study of T-cell memory formation after mild COVID-19. Points from the study as a whole: Second-wave clones with a day 37 peak had unconfirmed SARS-CoV-2 specificity.

What was sequenced was PBMCs or a T cell subset sorted from them (not recorded which). This TCR was sampled from an adult woman who had mild COVID-19 (a few samples of this study predate the infection). Cell type and time point are not known.

The CDR3 region has the DNA TGCAGTGCTAGAGAGGCTAGCGGACGCTCAATATACAATGAGCAGTTCTTC. Its translation: CSAREASGRSIYNEQFF. The rearrangement joins TRBV20-1 to TRBJ2-1; 7 bases fit TRBD2. CDR1 is DFQATT, CDR2 SNEGSKA, per germline (reference sequence). Losses at the gene ends were 0 bases for V and 4 bases for J; bases not matched to a gene: 12. The CDR3 loop spans 17 amino acids.